This T cell receptor beta chain appears in the sequencing data of a study of T cell repertoires in cytomegalovirus infection. TCRdb re-called the reads with MiXCR, one entry per CDR3 protein. The sample has roughly 800,000 distinct CDR3 sequences; around 29% are singletons. Germline loops: CDR1 SGHTA, CDR2 FQGTGA. This CDR3 comprises 13 residues. V dropped 2 bases and J dropped 6; count of bases not matched to a gene: 1. Note on this clonotype: As yet, its antigen is unknown.

The V gene is TRBV7-3, the J gene TRBJ2-7; TRBD2 matches 10 bases. The clonotype comes from a human donor in good health (CMV status not recorded). Some clones in this sample may be carry-over from other donors' samples. Sample: cultured CD8+ T cells from PBMCs, taken from culture after CMV antigen stimulation. In DNA form, the CDR3 reads TGTGCCAGCAGCTTACTAGCGGGGGCCGAGCAGTACGTC. As protein: CASSLLAGAEQYV.